One and the same sample provided the 5 T cell receptor beta chains below, sequenced in a study of T cells in Graves' hyperthyroidism and ophthalmopathy (dated by TCRdb to 2018 to 2020). The protocol used for the library was multiplex PCR. Reads for this sample came from an Illumina HiSeq 2000. The TCR beta CDR3 regions were amplified from RNA transcripts. For the first round of RT-PCR on the TCR CDR3, the HTBI primer set was used together with the Qiagen OneStep RT-PCR kit. The public reads were quality trimmed at Q25 with fastp and then assembled into clones with MiXCR by TCRdb, keeping productive beta chains. Each CDR3 protein appears once, grouped with its most common genes and DNA. The sample data list more than 500,000 distinct CDR3 sequences, and 15% to 20% of these were observed just once. The ten largest make up about 29% of the sample. Input material: blood. Source of these receptors: a young woman with Graves' ophthalmopathy.

This clonotype came up many times. The rearrangement uses TRBV2 and TRBJ1-6; D not certain. Germline V gives CDR1 SNHLY, CDR2 FYNNEI. V lost 6 bases to trimming and J lost 7 bases, with 10 bases between them. The CDR3 covers 13 residues. The CDR3 is CASRMDLNSPLHF. The DNA for the CDR3 is TGTGCCAGCAGAATGGACCTGAATTCACCCCTCCACTTT.

This clonotype was found many times. The V and J genes are TRBV10-3 and TRBJ2-7; TRBD1 aligns across 9 bases. The V gene's germline CDR1 is ENHRY and CDR2 SYGVKD. J gave up 4 bases and V 6 bases, and 7 bases lay outside the gene matches. The CDR3 is made up of 14 amino acids. CDR3 amino acids: CAIREQTGGYEQYF. The CDR3, as DNA: TGTGCCATCAGAGAGCAGACAGGGGGGTACGAGCAGTACTTC.

There are a few counts of this clonotype. The rearrangement links TRBV30 to TRBJ1-2; D is unclear. Germline CDR1 and CDR2: GTSNPN and SVGIG (reference sequence). The CDR3 runs 14 residues. V was clipped by 4 bases and J by 1 base, with 13 bases between them. CDR3 sequence (DNA): TGTGCCTGGAAATCCCCCGGAGGTAACTATGGCTACACCTTC. This sequence encodes CAWKSPGGNYGYTF.

The chain is built from TRBV4-3 and TRBJ2-7; 7 nucleotides line up with TRBD2. The CDR3 is made up of 17 amino acids. The germline V gene has CDR1 LGHNA and CDR2 YSLEER. V shed 0 bases and J 4 bases; nucleotides not matched to a gene: 12. Here the CDR3 reads CASSQDLGGSWGYEQYF. In DNA, the CDR3 is TGCGCCAGCAGCCAAGATCTTGGCGGGAGTTGGGGATACGAGCAGTACTTC.

This chain connects TRBV10-1 to TRBJ2-1; TRBD2 is a possible D gene (6 bases). V lost 2 bases and J lost 8, with 13 bases in between. The germline CDR1 and CDR2 sequences are WNHNN and SYGVQD (reference sequence). This CDR3 has 14 residues. CDR3: CASSEGGLDDEQFF. The DNA for the CDR3 is TGCGCCAGCAGTGAGGGGGGGTTGGACGATGAGCAGTTCTTC.